This T cell receptor (beta chain) was captured in a study of T cell responses to AZD1222 COVID-19 vaccine. The repertoire was sequenced with immunoSEQ multiplex PCR; TCRdb's copy has only in-frame clones and lacks some. Of approximately 91,000 clones in the sample, under 95% were seen once. This clone was seen a few times. The CDR3 loop spans 14 amino acids. Between the trimmed V and J ends, which lost 3 bases and 6 bases, there was a span of 13 bases. Germline CDR1 reads KGHDR; CDR2 reads SFDVKD. The chain employs TRBV24-1 and TRBJ1-2; tentatively, D is TRBD1 (6 bases). The clonotype was recovered from an adult who received the AZD1222 COVID-19 vaccine. The material sequenced was peripheral blood, taken 28 days after the second AZD1222 dose. The CDR3 coding sequence is TGTGCCACCAGTGATACACAGGGTTGGAATGGCTACACCTTC. It yields the protein CATSDTQGWNGYTF.